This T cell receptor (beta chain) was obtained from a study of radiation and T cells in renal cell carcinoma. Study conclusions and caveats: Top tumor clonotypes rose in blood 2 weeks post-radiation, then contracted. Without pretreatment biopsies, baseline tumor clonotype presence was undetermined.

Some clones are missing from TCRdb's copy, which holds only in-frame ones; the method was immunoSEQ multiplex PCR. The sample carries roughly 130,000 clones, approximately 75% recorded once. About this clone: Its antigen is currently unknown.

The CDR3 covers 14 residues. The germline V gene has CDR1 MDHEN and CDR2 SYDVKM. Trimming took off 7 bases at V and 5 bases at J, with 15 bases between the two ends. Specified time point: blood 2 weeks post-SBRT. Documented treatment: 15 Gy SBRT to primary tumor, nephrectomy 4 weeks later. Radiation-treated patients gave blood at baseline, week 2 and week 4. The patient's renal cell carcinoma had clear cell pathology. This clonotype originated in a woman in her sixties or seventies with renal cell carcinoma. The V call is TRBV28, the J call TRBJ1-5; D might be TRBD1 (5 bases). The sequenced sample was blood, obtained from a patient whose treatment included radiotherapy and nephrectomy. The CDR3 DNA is TGTGCCAGCACATGGGACTCTTGGGATCAGCCCCAGCATTTT. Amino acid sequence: CASTWDSWDQPQHF. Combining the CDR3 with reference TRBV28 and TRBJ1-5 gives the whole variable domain DVKVTQSSRYLVKRTGEKVFLECVQDMDHENMFWYRQDPGLGLRLIYFSYDVKMKEKGDIPEGYSVSREKKERFSLILESASTNQTSMYLCASTWDSWDQPQHFGDGTRLSIL.